This T cell receptor (beta chain) was retrieved from a study of identical twins. Findings and limits, study-wide: Out-of-frame sharing of TCR alpha in monozygotic twins was underestimated by models. High-abundance cord blood beta clonotypes had fewer insertions; memory repertoires showed none. Zero-insertion analyses were open to partial confounding by invariant MAIT and iNKT cells.

TCRdb passed the 5' RACE reads through MiXCR, listing each CDR3 protein once. There are 1.5 million to 2 million distinct CDR3 sequences in the sample; around 33% occur only once, and approximately 0.29% lies in the top ten. This clonotype came up a few times. Its antigen is not known. All of the donors were Caucasians in good health. Germline-derived CDR1 and CDR2 are MNHEY and SVGAGI. The V end was cut by 0 bases, the J end by 5 bases, with 14 bases between. There are 16 residues in the CDR3. The receptor was derived from a newborn girl in good health. The V and J genes are TRBV6-5 and TRBJ2-1; D may be TRBD2 (6 bases). Specimen: cord blood. CDR3: CASSYSRFVADNEQFF. The CDR3 region has the DNA TGTGCCAGCAGTTACTCGAGGTTCGTAGCGGACAATGAGCAGTTCTTC.